The present T cell receptor beta chain was sequenced within a study of T-cell memory formation after mild COVID-19 (dated by TCRdb to about 2021). As for the study more broadly: Most TCR sequence clusters were specific to one of the two donors. T-cell clones expanding and contracting after mild COVID-19 in a couple of donors were tracked by longitudinal TCRalpha and TCRbeta repertoire sequencing. Two young, previously healthy adult volunteers made up the cohort, one male and one female.

On the study overall, not on this receptor specifically: Only two mild cases were covered by the study, and larger cohorts that include severe cases with pre-infection samples were considered necessary. SARS-CoV-2 specificity of the second-wave clones peaking on day 37 was not confirmed. Contracting CD4+ clones appeared mostly in the CM and EM memory subsets, whereas CD8+ clones were enriched in EMRA. Clones contracting from day 15 to 85 had balanced CD4/CD8 phenotypes, while a second wave expanding from day 15 to 37 was biased towards CD4+. Some responding clones were detected in pre-infection memory, suggesting pre-existing cross-reactive memory T cells joined the SARS-CoV-2 response.

CDR1 and CDR2 are drawn from the germline V gene: SGHTA, FQGNSA. The germline V end is reduced by 4 bases and the J end by 7 bases; junction bases left unmatched: 9. Counted from cysteine to phenylalanine, this CDR3 has 16 amino acids. The DNA shown is the 48-base CDR3, in frame from base 1. The listed sequencing device is Illumina NovaSeq 6000. TCRalpha and TCRbeta cDNA libraries were built by 5'RACE with constant-segment primers, adding sample barcodes and unique molecular identifiers. Trizol reagent was used to extract RNA from every sample. Library amplification was performed in two PCR steps, and a second sample barcode and Illumina TruSeq adapters were introduced in the second step. Sequencing of libraries was performed on an Illumina NovaSeq with 2 x 150 bp paired-end reads. Concerning the study's data processing: Reads were demultiplexed and collapsed into UMI-guided consensus sequences with migec v1.2.7. Using mixcr v2.1.11, UMI consensuses were aligned to TRA and TRB V and J templates and then assembled into clonotypes. Clonotypes were classified as expanded or contracted when called significant by both edgeR and NoisET, with noise models trained on biological replicates. edgeR calls used a false discovery rate-adjusted p below 0.01 and a log2 fold-change threshold of 1. As an exploratory analysis of dynamics, PCA with hierarchical clustering was applied to max-normalized trajectories of the 1000 most abundant clonotypes. Separately sequenced CD4+ and CD8+ repertoires were used to assign the CD4 or CD8 phenotype of responding clones. Starting from the raw public reads, TCRdb applied fastp trimming at Q25, assembled clones with MiXCR and retained in-frame beta chains. Rows merge per CDR3 protein into single entries with the most common DNA and genes. The V and J calls follow TCRdb's processing rather than the paper's. For this sample there are some 270,000 distinct CDR3 sequences; just over 15% appear just once. The top ten hold 2.1% of the sample.

Ficoll-Paque density gradient centrifugation was used to isolate PBMCs. This clonotype was observed a handful of times. Its target antigen remains unknown. Base qualities are not at hand, and no much larger clone is one base apart. The receptor was derived from an adult woman who had mild COVID-19 (a few samples of this study predate the infection). The sample titles of this study are shuffled in the database, so cell type and time point are left out; the donor was told from shared clones. The V and J segments used are TRBV7-2 and TRBJ2-1; 11 junctional bases match TRBD1. Source material: PBMCs or a T cell subset sorted from them (not recorded which). The DNA sequence is TGTGCCAGCAGCTCCCGGACAGGGGGCAGGTTGAATGAGCAGTTCTTC. It specifies CASSSRTGGRLNEQFF. Reference TRBV7-2 and TRBJ2-1 genes cover what lies past the CDR3, so the full variable domain is GAGVSQSPSNKVTEKGKDVELRCDPISGHTALYWYRQSLGQGLEFLIYFQGNSAPDKSGLPSDRFSAERTGGSVSTLTIQRTQQEDSAVYLCASSSRTGGRLNEQFFGPGTRLTVL.